A selection of T cell receptor beta chains follows, all from one sample in a study of shared clonotypes between healthy human individuals. Some clones are missing from TCRdb's copy, which holds only in-frame ones; the method was immunoSEQ multiplex PCR. The table lists 650,000 to 800,000 clones, around 92% of them singletons. Material for sequencing was naive CD8+ T cells sorted from blood. These receptors were taken from a man aged 25 to 40 in good health. The CDR3 runs from the conserved cysteine through the conserved F or W. The D gene is left open where the match is weak.

v_gene	j_gene	d_gene	CDR3aa
TRBV5-4	TRBJ2-5	.	CASSLEVLGQGGETQYF
TRBV6-5	TRBJ2-3	.	CASSYLTGHLGDTQYF
TRBV5-8	TRBJ2-1	TRBD1	CASSLRDSGYNEQFF
TRBV25-1	TRBJ2-1	.	CASSVGGDWNEQFF
TRBV10-2	TRBJ2-2	.	CASSERDAGELFF
TRBV11-2	TRBJ2-7	TRBD1	CASSSPMGQGVEGEQYF
TRBV27	TRBJ2-1	.	CASSLSGEQFF
TRBV28	TRBJ2-1	.	CASSSVAEGHSSNEQFF
TRBV2	TRBJ2-7	.	CASSGEDRYYEQYF
TRBV2	TRBJ2-1	.	CASTLEGEGSDEQFF
TRBV4-1	TRBJ2-1	TRBD2	CASSLPRWAELAGGNNEQFF
TRBV30	TRBJ2-3	.	CAWSRSASTDTQYF
TRBV7-3	TRBJ2-1	.	CASSLGIYNEQFF
TRBV11-2	TRBJ2-1	.	CASSLGEVFIQGGNEQFF
TRBV19	TRBJ1-2	TRBD1	CASAPQGDLGYTF
TRBV15	TRBJ2-1	.	CATSRDLNVPYNEQFF
TRBV15	TRBJ1-5	.	CATSRIYNQPQHF
TRBV6-6	TRBJ2-7	TRBD1	CASSYSETGDEQYF
TRBV4-1	TRBJ2-7	.	CASSQAPDRFSYEQYF
TRBV29-1	TRBJ2-7	TRBD2	CSVPGLARYEQYF
TRBV7-9	TRBJ2-7	.	CASSPPSYEQYF
TRBV9	TRBJ1-2	.	CATYSRGSGYTF
TRBV4-3	TRBJ2-7	TRBD2	CASSHRGREGDEQYF
TRBV7-9	TRBJ2-3	.	CASSLGQGVTDTQYF
TRBV27	TRBJ2-3	.	CASSLSGGVPYSNTDTQYF
TRBV27	TRBJ2-2	.	CASSLGFGELFF
TRBV28	TRBJ2-2	.	CASSLNYYTGELFF
TRBV4-1	TRBJ2-1	.	CASSQGLARNNEQFF
TRBV6-6	TRBJ2-7	.	CASSYYRATLEQYF
TRBV28	TRBJ1-5	.	CASSLGQYQPQHF
TRBV5-4	TRBJ2-2	.	CASSLGEGELFF
TRBV10-2	TRBJ1-2	.	CASNKLGGDGYTF
TRBV6-4	TRBJ2-1	TRBD2	CASQTGTTDNEQFF
TRBV16	TRBJ2-1	.	CASSPFIGNEQFF
TRBV28	TRBJ2-5	.	CASYRETETQYF
TRBV6-5	TRBJ2-1	TRBD2	CASSLAGSSYNEQFF
TRBV5-4	TRBJ1-1	TRBD1	CASSHQGGATEAFF
TRBV2	TRBJ2-1	.	CASIGGRGSTYNEQFF
TRBV29-1	TRBJ1-2	.	CSVVGRNYGYTF
TRBV6-1	TRBJ2-1	.	CASSDEVVGLNEQFF
TRBV29-1	TRBJ1-1	.	CSVGPGQSTEAFF
TRBV7-6	TRBJ1-4	TRBD1	CASSLRGGREKLFF
TRBV5-4	TRBJ1-1	TRBD1	CASSSGGVNTEAFF
TRBV6-1	TRBJ2-1	TRBD2	CATTPRTSGNEQFF
TRBV7-9	TRBJ1-2	.	CASTFGQSGTEGYTF
TRBV5-8	TRBJ2-7	.	CASSLPGAIDYEQYF
TRBV29-1	TRBJ1-1	.	CSAGRTNTEAFF
TRBV27	TRBJ1-5	.	CASSLLKSNQPQHF
TRBV7-8	TRBJ1-2	TRBD1	CASSLWGTETNYGYTF
TRBV9	TRBJ1-3	.	CASSLVGDRPIYF
TRBV10-1	TRBJ2-6	.	CASWIRVNLPGQPSGANVLTF
TRBV18	TRBJ2-7	.	CASSPQDRNYEQYF
TRBV11-2	TRBJ2-4	.	CASSSRLAKNIQYF
TRBV10-3	TRBJ1-3	.	CAISESPIGGSGNTIYF
TRBV27	TRBJ2-6	TRBD1	CASSLHSDRGTSGANVLTF
TRBV6-5	TRBJ1-3	.	CASRPQGAGNTIYF
TRBV7-2	TRBJ2-7	.	CASRGGREQYF